Following are 30 T cell receptor beta chains from one sample sequenced in a study of a mutant IDH1 vaccine in newly diagnosed glioma. Indicated time point: week 35, safety follow-up. Mutant IDH1 20-mer peptide, at 300 ug, made up each vaccine dose, with topical imiquimod. TCRdb keeps only in-frame clones here, not all; method: immunoSEQ multiplex PCR. The sample holds tens of thousands of clones, roughly 79% seen once. Their specific antigens are unknown. Sequenced here: PBMCs, sampled from a glioma patient whose treatment included an IDH1 peptide vaccine. The receptors originated from a man aged 40-50 years with glioma.

J is TRBJ2-1 and V is TRBV6-4; 10 bases agree with TRBD2. Unmatched junction bases numbered 4, after V lost 4 bases and J lost 7 bases. The length of the CDR3 is 14 residues. Per the germline V gene, CDR1 is MRHNA and CDR2 is SNTAGT. The CDR3 nucleotides read TGTGCCAGCAGTGTAGCGGGGGGTAGAAATGAGCAGTTCTTC. Its protein product is CASSVAGGRNEQFF.

V and J are TRBV12-5 and TRBJ1-1, with no clear D. Germline V gives CDR1 LGHNT, CDR2 FRNRAP. The CDR3 is 13 residues long. Deletions cut 6 bases from V and 2 bases from J, with 10 bases between. The CDR3 loop reads CASGVSFNTEAFF. The CDR3 DNA reads TGTGCTAGTGGGGTTTCCTTTAACACTGAAGCTTTCTTT.

This clone was picked up one time. This chain joins TRBV7-8 and TRBJ2-7; D gene uncertain. V lost 2 bases, J lost 6 bases, and 11 bases lay in between. The CDR3 totals 13 residues. In germline, CDR1 is SGHVS, CDR2 FQNEAQ. The CDR3, as DNA: TGTGCCAGCAGCTTAAGGTCCCGTAGCGAGCAGTACTTC. This translates into CASSLRSRSEQYF.

This chain connects TRBV5-1 to TRBJ2-7; maybe TRBD2 (6 bases). Trimming removed 3 bases from V and 1 base from J, with 11 bases in between. This CDR3 is 14 amino acids long. The germline V gene has CDR1 SGHRS and CDR2 YFSETQ. CDR3 in amino acids: CASSWDLNSYEQYF. CDR3 sequence (DNA): TGCGCCAGCAGCTGGGACTTAAATTCCTACGAGCAGTACTTC. Full variable domain (missing parts from reference TRBV5-1 and TRBJ2-7): KAGVTQTPRYLIKTRGQQVTLSCSPISGHRSVSWYQQTPGQGLQFLFEYFSETQRNKGNFPGRFSGRQFSNSRSEMNVSTLELGDSALYLCASSWDLNSYEQYFGPGTRLTVT.

This clone was picked up a small number of times. The genes are TRBV5-5 and TRBJ2-1, with 7 positions matching TRBD1. CDR1 SGHKS and CDR2 YYEKEE come from the germline V gene (reference sequence). The CDR3 contains 15 residues. V gave up 2 bases and J gave up 3 bases; unmatched junction bases: 5. The CDR3 DNA reads TGTGCCAGCAGCTTACAGGGGATTCTCTACAATGAGCAGTTCTTC. It is translated as CASSLQGILYNEQFF.

This clone was observed a single time. The J gene is TRBJ1-2, the V gene TRBV27, with a weak D call TRBD1 (6 bases). The CDR3 spans 13 residues. The V gene's germline CDR1 is MNHEY and CDR2 SMNVEV (reference sequence). With 2 bases removed from V and 8 bases from J, the gap between germline ends came to 12 bases. The CDR3 nucleotides read TGTGCCAGCAGTTTAGTACAGGGACGAGGCTACACCTTC. It is translated as CASSLVQGRGYTF.

This sequence joins TRBV30 and TRBJ1-2, with 9 nucleotides matching TRBD1. Per the germline V gene, CDR1 is GTSNPN and CDR2 is SVGIG (reference sequence). The CDR3 spans 12 residues. Trimming cost V 1 base and J 10 bases; bases outside gene matches: 4. CDR3 nucleotides: TGTGCCTGGAGTGCCGGGACAGGGATCTACACCTTC. It translates to CAWSAGTGIYTF.

V gene TRBV7-9 combines with J gene TRBJ2-5; perhaps TRBD1 as D (5 bases). The CDR3 is 13 amino acids. With 5 bases removed from V and 5 bases from J, the gap between germline ends came to 12 bases. CDR1 is SEHNR and CDR2 is FQNEAQ in the germline V gene (reference sequence). The CDR3 DNA sequence: TGTGCCAGCAGCGTCGCAGGGTTGGAGACCCAGTACTTC. Encoded protein: CASSVAGLETQYF. Supplemented by reference TRBV7-9 and TRBJ2-5, the full variable domain reads DTGVSQNPRHKITKRGQNVTFRCDPISEHNRLYWYRQTLGQGPEFLTYFQNEAQLEKSRLLSDRFSAERPKGSFSTLEIQRTEQGDSAMYLCASSVAGLETQYFGPGTRLLVL.

This clone counts as medium-sized. The chain is built from TRBV10-3 and TRBJ1-1, with D possibly TRBD1 on 5 matching bases. The CDR3 is 13 amino acids. V was clipped by 7 bases and J by 1 base, with 10 bases between them. CDR1 ENHRY and CDR2 SYGVKD come from the germline V gene. This CDR3 is CAINVGGNTEAFF. For the CDR3, the DNA is TGTGCCATCAACGTCGGGGGGAACACTGAAGCTTTCTTT.

The chain uses TRBV30 and TRBJ2-2; no definite D call. Germline CDR1 GTSNPN, CDR2 SVGIG (reference sequence). The V end lost 5 bases, the J end lost 4 bases, and 20 bases lay between the germline ends. This CDR3 is built from 16 residues. The CDR3 nucleotides are TGTGCCTGGTGGGAAGATCCCACCCGGGTCACCGGGGAGCTGTTTTTT. This translates into CAWWEDPTRVTGELFF.

The chain carries TRBV7-5 and TRBJ1-5. TRBV7-5 is shown as a pseudogene. This CDR3 is built from 14 residues. The DNA of the CDR3 is TGTGCCAGAAGCTATAAGAATAGCAATCAGCCCCAGCATTTT. Protein product: CARSYKNSNQPQHF.

The chain employs TRBV19 and TRBJ1-2, with D possibly being TRBD1 (5 bases). The CDR3 spans 14 residues. The germline V gene has CDR1 LNHDA and CDR2 SQIVND (reference sequence). V gave up 5 bases and J gave up 3 bases, with 13 bases separating them. CDR3 coding DNA: TGTGCCAGTAGTCGCAGGGAAGGCGACTATGGCTACACCTTC. It codes for CASSRREGDYGYTF.

V is TRBV27 and J is TRBJ1-4; 7 bases match TRBD1. Germline V gene sequence: CDR1 MNHEY, CDR2 SMNVEV (reference sequence). V trimming: 3 bases; J trimming: 7 bases; junction bases outside the gene matches: 14. CDR3 length equals 17 residues. CDR3 coding DNA: TGTGCCAGCAGTTTTCGGTTAGGAGGGGGCCAGGGTGAAAAACTGTTTTTT. This encodes CASSFRLGGGQGEKLFF.

The V gene is TRBV7-2, the J gene TRBJ1-6, with 8 bases matching TRBD1. There are 15 residues in the CDR3. Germline assignment: CDR1 SGHTA and CDR2 FQGNSA. J lost 7 bases, V lost 5 bases, and 7 bases had no gene match. The CDR3 DNA reads TGTGCCAGCAGCGAAGGACAGGGAGGCAATTCACCCCTCCACTTT. This gives the protein CASSEGQGGNSPLHF.

V usage is TRBV7-2 and J usage is TRBJ2-7; TRBD1 is a possible D gene (5 bases). V shed 1 base and J shed 0 bases, with 7 bases lying between them. Germline lookup yields CDR1 SGHTA and CDR2 FQGNSA. The CDR3 has 14 residues. As DNA, the CDR3 is TGTGCCAGCAGCTTAGTAAGGGGCTCCTACGAGCAGTACTTC. It yields the protein CASSLVRGSYEQYF.

The V call is TRBV14, the J call TRBJ2-5; TRBD1 aligns across 8 bases. The CDR3 covers 15 residues. Trimming at V came to 4 bases and at J to 0 bases, leaving 4 bases not matched to a gene. Germline CDR1 and CDR2: SGHDN and FVKESK. Here the CDR3 reads CASSPRTGYQETQYF. CDR3 DNA: TGTGCCAGCAGCCCGAGGACAGGGTACCAAGAGACCCAGTACTTC.

This chain connects TRBV30 to TRBJ1-1; 8 nucleotides agree with TRBD1. Germline V lookup: CDR1 GTSNPN, CDR2 SVGIG (reference sequence). This CDR3 has 13 residues. J gave up 6 bases and V 1 base, and 4 bases lay outside the gene matches. CDR3 in amino acids: CAWSADRGPEAFF. The CDR3 bases are TGTGCCTGGAGTGCCGACAGGGGACCTGAAGCTTTCTTT.

The V and J genes are TRBV11-2 and TRBJ1-1; 7 bases are a match to TRBD1. The CDR3 totals 14 residues. Germline-derived CDR1 and CDR2 are SGHAT and FQNNGV. V lost 6 bases to trimming and J lost 2 bases; unmatched junction nucleotides: 6. CDR3 sequence reads: CASSWRTGNTEAFF. In nucleotides, the CDR3 is TGTGCCAGCAGTTGGCGGACAGGAAACACTGAAGCTTTCTTT.

This clone was observed a few times. The chain combines TRBV5-1 with TRBJ1-1; tentatively, D is TRBD1 (6 bases). V was pared by 0 bases and J by 1 base, with 13 bases between. Germline V gives CDR1 SGHRS, CDR2 YFSETQ. The CDR3 totals 16 residues. The CDR3: CASSLEGQGTNTEAFF. For the CDR3, the DNA is TGCGCCAGCAGCTTGGAGGGGCAGGGGACGAACACTGAAGCTTTCTTT.

This chain joins TRBV13 and TRBJ1-4, with 7 positions matching TRBD1. The CDR3 totals 15 residues. From germline, CDR1 is PRHDT and CDR2 FYEKMQ (reference sequence). V shed 2 bases, J shed 5 bases, and the junction held 5 bases outside the gene matches. For the CDR3, the DNA is TGTGCCAGCAGCTTACCGGGACAGCGGAATGAAAAACTGTTTTTT. Protein sequence: CASSLPGQRNEKLFF. The full variable domain, completed using reference TRBV13 and TRBJ1-4, is AAGVIQSPRHLIKEKRETATLKCYPIPRHDTVYWYQQGPGQDPQFLISFYEKMQSDKGSIPDRFSAQQFSDYHSELNMSSLELGDSALYFCASSLPGQRNEKLFFGSGTQLSVL.

The chain uses TRBV19 and TRBJ2-5; D is possibly TRBD2 (5 bases). V lost 8 bases to trimming and J lost 5 bases, with 9 bases between them. The CDR3 length is 11 residues. Germline V lookup: CDR1 LNHDA, CDR2 SQIVND (reference sequence). Written as DNA, the CDR3 is TGTGCCAGTCGGGATTCGGAGACCCAGTACTTC. Translated: CASRDSETQYF.

Only a few counts were recorded for this clone. This chain joins TRBV19 and TRBJ2-3, with D perhaps TRBD2 (7 bases). V was pared by 7 bases and J by 5 bases, with 22 bases between. There are 16 residues in the CDR3. Germline CDR1 LNHDA, CDR2 SQIVND (reference sequence). CDR3 nucleotide sequence: TGTGCCAGTACCTCGTGGGGGGGCGGTTCGGGAGATACGCAGTATTTT. It specifies CASTSWGGGSGDTQYF. The variable domain in full, completed from reference TRBV19 and TRBJ2-3, reads DGGITQSPKYLFRKEGQNVTLSCEQNLNHDAMYWYRQDPGQGLRLIYYSQIVNDFQKGDIAEGYSVSREKKESFPLTVTSAQKNPTAFYLCASTSWGGGSGDTQYFGPGTRLTVL.

The sample holds a few counts of this clone. The chain employs TRBV7-8 and TRBJ2-3, with D tentatively TRBD2 (6 bases). The CDR3 runs to 14 residues. Germline V lookup: CDR1 SGHVS, CDR2 FQNEAQ. V lost 5 bases, J lost 2 bases, and 11 bases lay in between. CDR3 nucleotide sequence: TGTGCCAGCAGCCCAGGGACTCTCACAGATACGCAGTATTTT. It codes for CASSPGTLTDTQYF.

The chain recombines TRBV9 with TRBJ2-3, with 8 bases fitting TRBD2. J lost 3 bases, V lost 0 bases, and 15 bases had no gene match. CDR3 size: 19 residues. Looked up from germline, CDR1 is SGDLS and CDR2 is YYNGEE. This CDR3 reads CASSVGLGVAGGGTDTQYF. In DNA form, the CDR3 reads TGTGCCAGCAGCGTAGGGCTTGGGGTTGCGGGAGGAGGGACAGATACGCAGTATTTT.

V and J are TRBV19 and TRBJ1-5, with D perhaps TRBD1 (6 bases). Germline CDR1 is LNHDA and CDR2 is SQIVND (reference sequence). V was clipped by 9 bases and J by 10 bases, with 25 bases between them. The CDR3 is 15 amino acids. CDR3 protein: CASHLGGAAISPQHF. Written as DNA, the CDR3 is TGTGCCAGCCACCTAGGGGGAGCCGCAATCAGCCCCCAGCATTTT.

CDR3 in DNA: TGTGCCAGCAGTTATTTTAGAGGTCAGCCCCAGCATTTT. Translation: CASSYFRGQPQHF. This rearrangement joins TRBV6-5 to TRBJ1-5; no clear D gene. The CDR3 sequence is 13 residues long. Germline loops: CDR1 MNHEY, CDR2 SVGAGI. Deletions cut 3 bases from V and 6 bases from J, with 9 bases between.

The rearrangement uses TRBV27 and TRBJ2-5; D remains unclear. Trimming left V 5 bases short and J 0 bases short, with 10 bases between. The CDR3 is 14 residues long. Germline loops: CDR1 MNHEY, CDR2 SMNVEV (reference sequence). The CDR3 coding sequence is TGTGCCAGCAGTGCGGATTGGGACCAAGAGACCCAGTACTTC. Translation: CASSADWDQETQYF.

The chain employs TRBV5-6 and TRBJ2-6, with 8 bases lining up with TRBD1. The CDR3 is 16 residues long. Trimming removed 9 bases from V and 1 base from J; junction bases left unmatched: 9. CDR1 and CDR2 from the germline V gene are SGHDT and YYEEEE. CDR3 sequence reads: CATRETGVSGANVLTF. In DNA, the CDR3 is TGTGCCACCAGGGAGACAGGGGTATCTGGGGCCAACGTCCTGACTTTC.

In this sample, this clone turned up a few times. The same CDR3 arises from other DNA sequences in this sample as well. The chain has TRBV28 and TRBJ2-7; D gene uncertain. V lost 6 bases to trimming and J lost 6 bases, with 15 bases between them. In germline, CDR1 is MDHEN, CDR2 SYDVKM. The CDR3 covers 13 residues. CDR3 loop: CASRGDQWGEQYF. The CDR3 bases are TGTGCCAGCAGGGGCGACCAGTGGGGCGAGCAGTACTTC.

Only a few counts were recorded for this clone. The chain couples TRBV29-1 to TRBJ1-1; no definite D call. CDR1 and CDR2 (germline): SQVTM, ANQGSEA. With 6 bases removed from V and 1 base from J, the gap between germline ends came to 21 bases. The CDR3 consists of 16 residues. The CDR3, as DNA: TGCAGCGTGAAGCCGGGAAAATTTACTACGAACACTGAAGCTTTCTTT. Translated, it gives CSVKPGKFTTNTEAFF.